This T cell receptor beta chain was sequenced for a study of CD8 T cells in ankylosing spondylitis. General study points: Blood of patients with ankylosing spondylitis appeared to be characterized by a TCR beta motif of several highly homologous variants. Significant enrichment of disease-linked clones was reported in matched ankylosing spondylitis synovial fluid.

TCRdb passed the 5' RACE reads through MiXCR, listing each CDR3 protein once. Of more than 150,000 distinct CDR3 sequences in the sample, 9.5% to 15% were seen once. Germline V gene lookup returns CDR1 SQVTM and CDR2 ANQGSEA. The CDR3 extends over 17 amino acids. Trimming shortened V by 0 bases and J by 2 bases, and 19 bases separated the two germline ends. This clonotype was detected only a few times. What it binds is not known. Sequenced material: blood, either unsorted or a sorted T cell fraction (not recorded which). The receptor was derived from a male donor with ankylosing spondylitis or in good health (not recorded which). The chain couples TRBV29-1 to TRBJ2-5, with a possible D match to TRBD2 (6 bases). The CDR3 DNA sequence: TGCAGCGTTGAAGAGCCCTTGGTAGCGGCGGTTCAAGAGACCCAGTACTTC. Its protein is CSVEEPLVAAVQETQYF.